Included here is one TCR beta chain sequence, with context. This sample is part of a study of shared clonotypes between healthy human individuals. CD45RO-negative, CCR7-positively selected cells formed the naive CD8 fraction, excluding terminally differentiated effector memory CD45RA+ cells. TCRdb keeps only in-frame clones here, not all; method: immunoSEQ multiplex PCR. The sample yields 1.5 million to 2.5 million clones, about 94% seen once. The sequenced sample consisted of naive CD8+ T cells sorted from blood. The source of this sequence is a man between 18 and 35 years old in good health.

The CDR3 bases are TGTGCCAGCAGTTTGGGGACTAGCGGGAGGAGGGAGCAGTACTTC. Translated: CASSLGTSGRREQYF. J is TRBJ2-7 and V is TRBV28; 15 positions match TRBD2. Trimming cost V 3 bases and J 7 bases; bases outside gene matches: 4. Germline assignment: CDR1 MDHEN and CDR2 SYDVKM. This CDR3 has 15 amino acids.